These 27 T cell receptor beta chains were sequenced from one sample in a study of identifying expanded T cells in peripheral blood. Sequencing was performed with immunoSEQ multiplex PCR; in TCRdb, only in-frame clones are kept and a portion is missing. The data contain 70,000 to 100,000 clones, approximately 90% of them singletons. Sequenced material: blood. These receptors were collected from a person aged 18-70 years in good health.

The genes are TRBV5-1 and TRBJ1-1; D not resolved. The V end lost 3 bases, the J end lost 3 bases, and 15 bases lay between the germline ends. CDR1 SGHRS and CDR2 YFSETQ come from the germline V gene. The CDR3 spans 15 residues. The CDR3 DNA follows: TGCGCCAGCAGCTCGACTTGGGGAGCTTACACTGAAGCTTTCTTT. This sequence encodes CASSSTWGAYTEAFF.

The chain combines TRBV10-1 with TRBJ1-1; no definite D call. This CDR3 is built from 13 residues. V was pared by 3 bases and J by 1 base, with 6 bases between. From germline, CDR1 is WNHNN and CDR2 SYGVQD (reference sequence). CDR3 sequence: CASSDEKNTEAFF. The CDR3 DNA follows: TGCGCCAGCAGTGACGAGAAGAACACTGAAGCTTTCTTT.

This clone has only a few counts. This chain joins TRBV7-2 and TRBJ1-6; 8 bases line up with TRBD1. There are 14 residues in the CDR3. The ends lost 5 bases at V and 7 bases at J; junction bases unmatched: 4. Germline CDR1 reads SGHTA; CDR2 reads FQGNSA. DNA for the CDR3: TGTGCCAGCAGCCCAAGACAGGGGAATTCACCCCTCCACTTT. It yields the protein CASSPRQGNSPLHF.

The chain couples TRBV9 to TRBJ2-3, with D possibly being TRBD1 or TRBD2 (6 bases each). CDR3 size: 19 residues. Between the trimmed V and J ends, which lost 3 bases and 4 bases, there was a span of 27 bases. Germline CDR1 SGDLS, CDR2 YYNGEE. The chain's CDR3 is CASSDGERGQQMWADTQYF. CDR3 nucleotide sequence: TGTGCCAGCAGCGACGGGGAACGGGGGCAACAAATGTGGGCAGATACGCAGTATTTT.

This chain joins TRBV7-2 and TRBJ1-6; D unclear. Germline loops: CDR1 SGHTA, CDR2 FQGNSA. Between the trimmed V and J ends, which lost 1 base and 8 bases, there was a span of 6 bases. The CDR3 has 13 amino acids. The CDR3 nucleotides read TGTGCCAGCAGCTTAGGAGCCCATTCACCCCTCCACTTT. Protein: CASSLGAHSPLHF.

This clone was seen a handful of times. This chain connects TRBV7-9 to TRBJ1-6, with 8 bases that match TRBD1. Germline CDR1 is SEHNR and CDR2 is FQNEAQ (reference sequence). CDR3 length: 15 amino acids. V lost 2 bases, J lost 7 bases, and 4 bases stayed unmatched. This CDR3 is CASSLPGGRNSPLHF. The CDR3, as DNA: TGTGCCAGCAGCTTACCAGGGGGCCGGAATTCACCCCTCCACTTT.

This chain links TRBV11-2 with TRBJ1-1; 9 nucleotides line up with TRBD1. The germline CDR1 and CDR2 sequences are SGHAT and FQNNGV. With 5 bases clipped from V and 4 bases from J, the junction kept 2 bases outside the gene matches. The CDR3 covers 13 residues. The CDR3 here is CASSQDRGTEAFF. CDR3 DNA: TGTGCCAGCAGCCAGGACAGGGGCACTGAAGCTTTCTTT.

V is TRBV11-2 and J is TRBJ1-2; TRBD1 is a possible D gene (5 bases). The germline V gene encodes CDR1 SGHAT and CDR2 FQNNGV. The germline V and J ends were trimmed by 5 bases and 4 bases, with 14 bases remaining between them. CDR3 length: 14 amino acids. This CDR3 reads CASSNQQGAYGYTF. CDR3 DNA sequence: TGTGCCAGCAGCAATCAGCAGGGCGCCTATGGCTACACCTTC.

This chain uses TRBV11-3 with TRBJ2-1; D gene ambiguous. The CDR3 is made up of 14 amino acids. Germline V gene data show CDR1 as SGHNT and CDR2 as YENEEA. The germline V and J ends were trimmed by 5 bases and 5 bases, with 13 bases remaining between them. The DNA of the CDR3 is TGTGCCAGCAGCGTATCCCGGGCCCACAATGAGCAGTTCTTC. Encoded protein: CASSVSRAHNEQFF.

The genes are TRBV13 and TRBJ2-3; 8 positions match TRBD2. V shed 8 bases and J 0 bases; nucleotides not matched to a gene: 10. This CDR3 spans 16 amino acids. Germline values: CDR1 PRHDT, CDR2 FYEKMQ (reference sequence). The CDR3 region has the DNA TGTGCCAGCGGAACCCCTAGCGGGCGCAGCACAGATACGCAGTATTTT. Its protein product is CASGTPSGRSTDTQYF.

The chain has TRBV30 and TRBJ2-3; D tentatively fits TRBD1 or TRBD2 (5 bases each). From germline, CDR1 is GTSNPN and CDR2 SVGIG (reference sequence). V was trimmed by 4 bases and J by 2 bases, leaving 22 bases between them. The CDR3 spans 17 residues. The CDR3 protein is CAWMPAGDDHPTDTQYF. The CDR3 DNA reads as TGTGCCTGGATGCCCGCTGGGGACGATCACCCCACAGATACGCAGTATTTT.

The chain recombines TRBV6-6 with TRBJ1-5; D not certain. Germline assignment: CDR1 MNHNY and CDR2 SVGAGI (reference sequence). V lost 6 bases and J lost 0, with 9 bases in between. The CDR3 runs to 14 residues. CDR3 coding DNA: TGTGCCAGCAGCCTAATAAATAGCAATCAGCCCCAGCATTTT. Translating it yields CASSLINSNQPQHF.

The chain joins TRBV11-2 to TRBJ2-6, with D possibly matching TRBD1 (5 bases). Between the trimmed V and J ends, which lost 2 bases and 0 bases, there was a span of 14 bases. The CDR3 contains 18 residues. Per germline, CDR1 SGHAT and CDR2 FQNNGV. CDR3 nucleotide sequence: TGTGCCAGCAGCTTACGCTCGAACAGGAACTCTGGGGCCAACGTCCTGACTTTC. Its protein is CASSLRSNRNSGANVLTF.

This clone is a singleton in its sample. V and J are TRBV21-1 and TRBJ2-5; TRBD1 is taken as the D call from the table, unchecked against the DNA. TRBV21-1 is noted as a pseudogene. The CDR3 length is 16 residues. CDR3 DNA sequence: TGTGCCAGCAGCAAACCGATGCACAGACCCGAAGAGACCCAGTACTTC. This encodes CASSKPMHRPEETQYF.

J is TRBJ1-2 and V is TRBV7-2; a possible D gene is TRBD1 (5 bases). The CDR3 spans 15 residues. CDR1 is SGHTA, CDR2 FQGNSA, per germline. The V gene lost 1 base and the J gene lost 7 bases, with 16 bases spanning the gap. The CDR3 region is CASSLVPGWTGGYTF. CDR3 coding DNA: TGTGCCAGCAGCTTAGTGCCAGGGTGGACGGGTGGCTACACCTTC.

A few counts support this clone. The rearrangement uses TRBV7-9 and TRBJ2-2, with 9 bases fitting TRBD1. Losses at the gene ends were 4 bases for V and 3 bases for J; bases not matched to a gene: 3. Looked up from germline, CDR1 is SEHNR and CDR2 is FQNEAQ (reference sequence). The CDR3 totals 15 residues. The CDR3, as DNA: TGTGCCAGCAGCTCCGGGACAGGGTACACCGGGGAGCTGTTTTTT. Translated: CASSSGTGYTGELFF.

This clone is a singleton in its sample. This rearrangement joins TRBV18 to TRBJ2-4; 8 bases line up with TRBD1. Germline CDR1 reads KGHSH; CDR2 reads LQKENI. The CDR3 spans 18 residues. The ends lost 4 bases at V and 0 bases at J; junction bases unmatched: 11. The CDR3 region is CASSRGQGPYVAKNIQYF. Here the CDR3 DNA reads TGTGCCAGCTCACGAGGACAGGGCCCATACGTAGCCAAAAACATTCAGTACTTC.

The CDR3 DNA reads as TGTGCCAGCAGCATACCGGGACACCTGGAGAATTCACCCCTCCACTTT. Protein: CASSIPGHLENSPLHF. The chain joins TRBV11-2 to TRBJ1-6; maybe TRBD1 (6 bases). CDR3 length: 16 residues. The ends were cut back, 5 bases at V and 7 bases at J, with 18 bases in the middle. Germline V gives CDR1 SGHAT, CDR2 FQNNGV.

This clone has only a few counts. The chain recombines TRBV28 with TRBJ1-5; maybe TRBD1 (5 bases). The CDR3 loop spans 14 amino acids. Trimming took 3 bases from V and 7 from J, leaving 13 bases between them. Germline lookup yields CDR1 MDHEN and CDR2 SYDVKM. CDR3 in DNA: TGTGCCAGCAGTTTCCGAACAGGACGGCAGCCCCAGCATTTT. It specifies CASSFRTGRQPQHF. Combining the CDR3 with reference TRBV28 and TRBJ1-5 gives the whole variable domain DVKVTQSSRYLVKRTGEKVFLECVQDMDHENMFWYRQDPGLGLRLIYFSYDVKMKEKGDIPEGYSVSREKKERFSLILESASTNQTSMYLCASSFRTGRQPQHFGDGTRLSIL.

The gene calls are TRBV7-2 and TRBJ2-5, with 7 nucleotides matching TRBD1. Germline V CDR1 and CDR2: SGHTA, FQGNSA. The CDR3 consists of 14 residues. After removal of 4 bases from V and 5 bases from J, the junction contained 7 bases not matched to a gene. The CDR3 DNA reads as TGTGCCAGCAGCTACCAGAGCAGGGGGGAGACCCAGTACTTC. Protein: CASSYQSRGETQYF.

V gene TRBV27 combines with J gene TRBJ1-4; 12 nucleotides align to TRBD1. CDR1 is MNHEY and CDR2 is SMNVEV in the germline V gene (reference sequence). The CDR3 has 15 amino acids. J lost 3 bases, V lost 8 bases, and 4 bases had no gene match. The CDR3 spells CASGTGGESNEKLFF. The DNA of the CDR3 is TGTGCCAGCGGGACAGGGGGCGAGTCTAATGAAAAACTGTTTTTT.

The chain combines TRBV5-1 with TRBJ1-2; D perhaps matches TRBD1 (6 bases). The CDR3 is made up of 14 amino acids. Germline-derived CDR1 and CDR2 are SGHRS and YFSETQ. V gave up 4 bases and J gave up 6 bases, with 16 bases separating them. Written as DNA, the CDR3 is TGCGCCAGCAGCGCGACGGGGGCGCAAAATGGCTACACCTTC. This sequence encodes CASSATGAQNGYTF.

The genes are TRBV20-1 and TRBJ1-6; no clear D. Germline-derived CDR1 and CDR2 are DFQATT and SNEGSKA (reference sequence). Trimming stripped 6 bases from V and 7 bases from J, with 7 bases between. This CDR3 has 11 residues. The CDR3 region has the DNA TGCAGTGCCGGATTAAATTCACCCCTCCACTTT. It specifies CSAGLNSPLHF.

The chain uses TRBV15 and TRBJ1-6; D call uncertain. In germline, CDR1 is LNHNV, CDR2 YYDKDF (reference sequence). The CDR3 contains 14 residues. V lost 1 base, J lost 8 bases, and 9 bases lay in between. The CDR3 bases are TGTGCCACCAGCAGAGTCCGGGTAGATTCACCCCTCCACTTT. It yields the protein CATSRVRVDSPLHF.

The chain employs TRBV27 and TRBJ1-2; maybe TRBD1 (5 bases). The germline V gene encodes CDR1 MNHEY and CDR2 SMNVEV (reference sequence). This CDR3 is 14 amino acids long. Trimming took off 6 bases at V and 5 bases at J, with 16 bases between the two ends. The CDR3 bases are TGTGCCAGCAGATTGCCAGGGCCTTCGTATGGCTACACCTTC. Residues: CASRLPGPSYGYTF.

The V call is TRBV6-1, the J call TRBJ2-3; no reliable D call. Germline V gene lookup returns CDR1 MNHNS and CDR2 SASEGT. The V end lost 6 bases, the J end lost 0 bases, and 13 bases lay between the germline ends. CDR3 length: 15 amino acids. The CDR3 nucleotides read TGTGCCAGCAGCGCCAACCGACCTAGCACAGATACGCAGTATTTT. Translation: CASSANRPSTDTQYF.

The chain combines TRBV6-5 with TRBJ2-1; 8 bases fit TRBD2. The V and J ends lost 2 bases and 5 bases, in that order; junction bases with no gene match: 2. This CDR3 spans 14 amino acids. CDR1 MNHEY and CDR2 SVGAGI come from the germline V gene. CDR3 amino acids: CASSYRGGHNEQFF. CDR3 DNA: TGTGCCAGCAGTTACCGGGGGGGTCACAATGAGCAGTTCTTC.